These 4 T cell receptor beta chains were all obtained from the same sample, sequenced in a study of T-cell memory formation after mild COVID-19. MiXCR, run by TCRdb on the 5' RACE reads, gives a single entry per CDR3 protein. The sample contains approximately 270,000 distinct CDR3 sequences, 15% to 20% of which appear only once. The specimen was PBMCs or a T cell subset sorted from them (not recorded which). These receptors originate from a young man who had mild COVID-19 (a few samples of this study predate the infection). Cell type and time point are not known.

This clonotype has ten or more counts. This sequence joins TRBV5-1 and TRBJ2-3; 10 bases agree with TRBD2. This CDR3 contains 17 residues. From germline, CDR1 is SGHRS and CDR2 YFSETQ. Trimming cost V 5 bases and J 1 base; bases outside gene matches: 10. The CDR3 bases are TGCGCCAGCAGACGGAGGACCGGGACTAGCGGCACAGATACGCAGTATTTT. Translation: CASRRRTGTSGTDTQYF.

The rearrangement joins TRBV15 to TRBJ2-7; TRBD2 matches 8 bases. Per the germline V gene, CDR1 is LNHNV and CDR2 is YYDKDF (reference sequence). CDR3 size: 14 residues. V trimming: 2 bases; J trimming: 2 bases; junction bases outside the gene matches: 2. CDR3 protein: CATSRLGGAYEQYF. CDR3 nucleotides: TGTGCCACCAGCAGACTCGGGGGGGCCTACGAGCAGTACTTC.

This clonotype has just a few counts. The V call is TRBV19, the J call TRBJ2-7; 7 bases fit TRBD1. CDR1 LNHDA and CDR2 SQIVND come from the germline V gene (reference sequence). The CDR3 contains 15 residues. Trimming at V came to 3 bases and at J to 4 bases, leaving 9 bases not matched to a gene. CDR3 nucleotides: TGTGCCAGTAGTATGGACCGACAGGGTATATACGAGCAGTACTTC. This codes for CASSMDRQGIYEQYF.

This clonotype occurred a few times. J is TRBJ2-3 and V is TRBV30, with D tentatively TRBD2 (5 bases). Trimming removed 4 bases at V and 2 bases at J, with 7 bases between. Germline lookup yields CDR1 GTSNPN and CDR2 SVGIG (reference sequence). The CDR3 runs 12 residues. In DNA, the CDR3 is TGTGCCTGGAACCGGGACACAGATACGCAGTATTTT. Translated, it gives CAWNRDTDTQYF.